This is a list of T cell receptor beta chains from one sample in a study of long-term antiretroviral therapy in people with HIV. Sequencing was performed with immunoSEQ multiplex PCR; in TCRdb, only in-frame clones are kept and a portion is missing. Of approximately 22,000 clones listed, roughly 84% are singletons. The starting material was unsorted PBMCs, obtained 3 years after starting antiretroviral therapy. The receptors derive from a middle-aged man with HIV. The CDR3 runs from the conserved cysteine through the conserved F or W. The order of the fields is V gene, D gene, J gene, clone size, CDR3 length, CDR3 protein, CDR3 DNA. D genes are given only for firm matches. Clone size is given for some rows only: seen once, a few or many times, or a class if the clone is expanded.

TRBV18	.	TRBJ2-5	.	14	CASSPGQRIETQYF	TGTGCCAGCTCCCCTGGACAGAGGATAGAGACCCAGTACTTC
TRBV28	.	TRBJ1-5	.	14	CASSLGEPNQPQHF	TGTGCCAGCAGTTTAGGGGAGCCCAATCAGCCCCAGCATTTT
TRBV11-3	.	TRBJ2-5	.	15	CASSLDGAAQETQYF	TGTGCCAGCAGCTTAGATGGGGCAGCTCAAGAGACCCAGTACTTC
TRBV19	.	TRBJ1-5	.	16	CASSFHPGQRNQPQHF	TGTGCCAGTAGTTTTCACCCTGGACAGCGCAATCAGCCCCAGCATTTT
TRBV25-1	.	TRBJ1-1	.	16	CASTGGLSSPNTEAFF	TGTGCCAGCACCGGGGGCCTGAGTTCCCCGAACACTGAAGCTTTCTTT
TRBV28	.	TRBJ2-7	.	15	CASRRDSSQSYEQYF	TGTGCCAGCAGGAGAGACAGCAGCCAATCCTACGAGCAGTACTTC
TRBV7-2	TRBD1	TRBJ2-5	.	15	CASSPSQGARETQYF	TGTGCCAGCAGCCCATCGCAGGGGGCTCGGGAGACCCAGTACTTC
TRBV28	.	TRBJ2-3	.	13	CASTTSPPDTQYF	TGTGCCAGCACCACTAGCCCCCCAGATACGCAGTATTTT
TRBV19	TRBD1	TRBJ2-7	.	13	CASSVGTVYEQYF	TGTGCCAGTAGCGTCGGGACAGTATACGAGCAGTACTTC
TRBV6-1	TRBD1	TRBJ1-2	few	16	CASSGDRGQTNYGYTF	TGTGCCAGCAGTGGGGACAGGGGCCAAACTAACTATGGCTACACCTTC
TRBV5-6	TRBD1	TRBJ1-2	.	15	CASRKPGQGNYGYTF	TGTGCCAGCAGGAAGCCGGGACAGGGTAACTATGGCTACACCTTC